This T cell receptor (beta chain) was identified in a study of blood T cell repertoires in COVID-19. Produced via immunoSEQ multiplex PCR; TCRdb's table is partial and in-frame only. Here the sample spans approximately 200,000 clones, 85% to 95% being singletons. This clone was seen once. Looked up from germline, CDR1 is KGHSH and CDR2 is LQKENI. The CDR3 is made up of 13 amino acids. The germline V and J ends were trimmed by 0 bases and 7 bases, with 7 bases remaining between them. The specimen sequenced was peripheral blood. The origin of this receptor is a man aged 25 to 40 with COVID-19, enrolled during active disease. The J gene is TRBJ2-1, the V gene TRBV18, with D possibly matching TRBD2 (5 bases). The DNA of the CDR3 is TGTGCCAGCTCACCACCGGGCGGGAATGAGCAGTTCTTC. Protein product: CASSPPGGNEQFF.